Listed below are T cell receptor beta chains from one sample, sequenced in a study of blood T cell repertoires in COVID-19. Some clones are missing from TCRdb's copy, which holds only in-frame ones; the method was immunoSEQ multiplex PCR. The sample comprises hundreds of thousands of clones, roughly 79% of which are singletons, and under 2% rests with the top ten. The material sequenced was peripheral blood. The receptors stem from a woman older than 75 with acute or convalescent COVID-19. Each CDR3 is given with its conserved first and last residue. A D gene is named only where the DNA matches it firmly. Size values are once, few and many counts, or a class for expanded clones, and some rows have none.

>few|TRBJ2-1|TRBV5-8|-
TGTGCCAGCAGCCCGGGACTGCCATACAATGAGCAGTTCTTC
CASSPGLPYNEQFF
>-|TRBJ1-5|TRBV5-1|-
TGCGCCAGCAGTATTGGCAGCAATCAGCCCCAGCATTTT
CASSIGSNQPQHF
>once|TRBJ1-2|TRBV28|-
TGTGCCAGCAGCCTATACAGAGCGGCAGGGGATCATGGCTACACCTTC
CASSLYRAAGDHGYTF
>-|TRBJ2-7|TRBV5-1|TRBD2
TGCGCCAGCAGCTTGGGACTAGCGGGGGGGACATACGAGCAGTACTTC
CASSLGLAGGTYEQYF
>-|TRBJ2-1|TRBV6-1|-
TGTGCCAGCAGTGAAGCCCTTTCGGGCGGGATCGGGAATGAGCAGTTCTTC
CASSEALSGGIGNEQFF
>few|TRBJ1-1|TRBV30|TRBD1
TGTGCCTGGAGTTTACAGGGGGCGCGAGAGTGGGTCCCTGAAGCTTTCTTT
CAWSLQGAREWVPEAFF
>-|TRBJ1-5|TRBV7-2|TRBD1
TGTGCCAGCAGCTTGACAGGGGATGGCAATCAGCCCCAGCATTTT
CASSLTGDGNQPQHF
>once|TRBJ2-5|TRBV7-3|TRBD2
TGTGCCAGCAGCCCTGCTAGCGGGAGGGCGCGGGAGACCCAGTACTTC
CASSPASGRARETQYF
>-|TRBJ2-7|TRBV19|TRBD2
TGTGCCAGTAGTATGACTAGCGGGGGGCTCACCTACGAGCAGTACTTC
CASSMTSGGLTYEQYF
>-|TRBJ2-4|TRBV7-2|-
TGTGCCAGCAGCCTACTAGCCAAAAACATTCAGTACTTC
CASSLLAKNIQYF
>-|TRBJ2-1|TRBV7-2|-
TGTGCCAGCAGCTTATCCGGGGGGCCCCTCTTTGAGCAGTTCTTC
CASSLSGGPLFEQFF